The 5 T cell receptor beta chains in this list originate from one sample, sequenced in a study of shared clonotypes between healthy human individuals. The method was immunoSEQ multiplex PCR; TCRdb's version includes in-frame clones alone and lacks a portion of them. Counted here are around 2.3 million clones, approximately 94% occurring once; the ten biggest clones make up roughly 0.13%. The sample comprised naive CD4+ T cells sorted from blood. Subset of the sample: CD45RA+ positively selected. These receptors came from a man younger than 30 in good health.

The chain is built from TRBV28 and TRBJ1-5; TRBD1 aligns across 9 bases. The CDR3 sequence is 13 residues long. The germline CDR1 and CDR2 sequences are MDHEN and SYDVKM. V lost 6 bases, J lost 6 bases, and 3 bases stayed unmatched. CDR3 bases: TGTGCCAGCAGCGGACAGGGGAGTCAGCCCCAGCATTTT. This gives the protein CASSGQGSQPQHF.

This clone came up once. Its ends do not fully match the called genes, so a read error is possible. The V call is TRBV15, the J call TRBJ1-2; perhaps TRBD1 as D (5 bases). CDR3 length equals 14 residues. Germline values: CDR1 LNHNV, CDR2 YYDKDF (reference sequence). The CDR3 protein is CATSAWDGNYGYTF. The DNA for the CDR3 is TGTGCCACCAGCGCCTGGGACGGAAACTATGGTTACACCTTC.

The chain is built from TRBV5-1 and TRBJ1-1; D gene unclear. There are 13 residues in the CDR3. V lost 4 bases and J lost 3, with 10 bases in between. Germline V gene lookup returns CDR1 SGHRS and CDR2 YFSETQ. DNA of the CDR3: TGCGCCAGCAGCGCGACAAGTTACACTGAAGCTTTCTTT. This sequence encodes CASSATSYTEAFF.

The chain recombines TRBV28 with TRBJ1-5; 9 nucleotides align to TRBD1. Unmatched junction bases numbered 3, after V lost 3 bases and J lost 3 bases. The germline gives CDR1 MDHEN, CDR2 SYDVKM. The CDR3 runs 15 residues. CDR3 DNA sequence: TGTGCCAGCAGTTTCACAGGGGGCATCAATCAGCCCCAGCATTTT. This sequence encodes CASSFTGGINQPQHF.

The chain joins TRBV21-1 to TRBJ1-6; TRBD1 is taken as the D call from the table, unchecked against the DNA. TRBV21-1 is deemed a pseudogene. The CDR3 runs 13 residues. CDR3 sequence: CASADRGGSPLHF. CDR3 DNA: TGTGCCAGCGCCGACAGGGGTGGCTCACCCCTCCACTTT.